Following are 27 T cell receptor beta chains from one sample sequenced in a study of memory B cells and T cells in multiple sclerosis. The data were produced by immunoSEQ multiplex PCR, yet TCRdb's version contains in-frame clones alone and is incomplete. In the table there are under 50,000 clones, almost 85% of which are singletons. No antigen is known for these receptors. CFSE-dim autoproliferating and CFSE-high non-proliferating T cells from unstimulated culture were sequenced separately. 5x10^7 CFSE-labeled PBMCs were cultured less than 8 days unstimulated, then replicate wells were pooled. Source material: PBMCs from blood kept in culture. The receptors shown here come from a human donor with multiple sclerosis.

The chain is built from TRBV27 and TRBJ2-7; D is ambiguous. CDR3 length equals 15 residues. In germline, CDR1 is MNHEY, CDR2 SMNVEV (reference sequence). V was pared by 6 bases and J by 0 bases, with 15 bases between. The CDR3 DNA reads as TGTGCCAGCAGATTTAAGGTGTTAGACTCCTACGAGCAGTACTTC. It yields the protein CASRFKVLDSYEQYF.

The chain combines TRBV4-2 with TRBJ2-1; 7 positions agree with TRBD1. Germline trimming cut 2 bases from V and 6 bases from J; bases unmatched to any gene: 7. From germline, CDR1 is LGHNA and CDR2 YNFKEQ. CDR3 length: 15 amino acids. The CDR3 bases are TGTGCCAGCAGCCAATTAGGGGGCTATGCCAATGAGCAGTTCTTC. Its translation: CASSQLGGYANEQFF.

This chain joins TRBV4-1 and TRBJ2-7; 9 nucleotides line up with TRBD1. The CDR3 is 13 residues long. Germline V CDR1 and CDR2: MGHRA, YSYEKL. After removal of 4 bases from V and 4 bases from J, the junction contained 2 bases not matched to a gene. Here the CDR3 reads CASSRDREYEQYF. The CDR3 nucleotides read TGCGCCAGCAGCCGGGACAGGGAATACGAGCAGTACTTC.

The gene calls are TRBV5-1 and TRBJ2-7, with a tentative D call TRBD1 (6 bases). The ends were cut back, 1 base at V and 4 bases at J, with 15 bases in the middle. This CDR3 is built from 15 residues. The V gene's germline CDR1 is SGHRS and CDR2 YFSETQ. CDR3 bases: TGCGCCAGCAGCTTGCCGGCAGGGGATTTATACGAGCAGTACTTC. It codes for CASSLPAGDLYEQYF. Drawing the rest from reference TRBV5-1 and TRBJ2-7, the complete variable domain is KAGVTQTPRYLIKTRGQQVTLSCSPISGHRSVSWYQQTPGQGLQFLFEYFSETQRNKGNFPGRFSGRQFSNSRSEMNVSTLELGDSALYLCASSLPAGDLYEQYFGPGTRLTVT.

The V and J genes are TRBV11-2 and TRBJ1-5; D ambiguous. The V end lost 3 bases, the J end lost 4 bases, and 7 bases lay between the germline ends. The germline V gene has CDR1 SGHAT and CDR2 FQNNGV. The CDR3 has 13 residues. The CDR3 DNA is TGTGCCAGCAGCTTTTACGGAAATCAGCCCCAGCATTTT. Encoded protein: CASSFYGNQPQHF.

In this sample, this clone turned up once. The rearrangement links TRBV6-5 to TRBJ1-1; unclear D gene. The V gene lost 5 bases and the J gene lost 5 bases, with 12 bases spanning the gap. CDR3 length: 13 residues. Germline V gives CDR1 MNHEY, CDR2 SVGAGI. The CDR3 sequence is CASSIGTKTEAFF. DNA of the CDR3: TGTGCCAGCAGTATCGGTACCAAAACTGAAGCTTTCTTT.

The chain is built from TRBV5-6 and TRBJ1-1; possibly TRBD1 for D (5 bases). Germline V gives CDR1 SGHDT, CDR2 YYEEEE. Trimming took 4 bases from V and 4 from J, leaving 17 bases between them. The CDR3 length is 15 residues. CDR3 sequence reads: CASSPLWGEGTEAFF. Here the CDR3 DNA reads TGTGCCAGCAGCCCACTTTGGGGGGAAGGCACTGAAGCTTTCTTT.

The V gene is TRBV6-1, the J gene TRBJ1-1; no clear D gene. The CDR3 sequence is 15 residues long. CDR1 and CDR2 from the germline V gene are MNHNS and SASEGT. V was clipped by 5 bases and J by 0 bases, with 13 bases between them. CDR3 DNA sequence: TGTGCCAGCAGTCACCTCGGACTGCTGAACACTGAAGCTTTCTTT. Its translation: CASSHLGLLNTEAFF.

V usage is TRBV27 and J usage is TRBJ1-5; D gene unclear. Per the germline V gene, CDR1 is MNHEY and CDR2 is SMNVEV (reference sequence). The CDR3 contains 14 residues. Between the trimmed V and J ends, which lost 2 bases and 3 bases, there was a span of 8 bases. In DNA, the CDR3 is TGTGCCAGCAGTTTAACCCCCTACAATCAGCCCCAGCATTTT. Protein sequence: CASSLTPYNQPQHF.

The chain joins TRBV27 to TRBJ2-5; 7 nucleotides align to TRBD1. Germline V gene data show CDR1 as MNHEY and CDR2 as SMNVEV (reference sequence). J lost 5 bases, V lost 2 bases, and 5 bases had no gene match. CDR3 length: 14 amino acids. The DNA of the CDR3 is TGTGCCAGCAGTTTAAGCAGGGGGTGGGAGACCCAGTACTTC. Its protein product is CASSLSRGWETQYF.

Remarks on this clone: The conserved closing phenylalanine or tryptophan is absent in this CDR3, likely reflecting a read error. The chain has TRBV2 and TRBJ1-6; D is ambiguous. Germline V gene data show CDR1 as SNHLY and CDR2 as FYNNEI. V lost 6 bases, J lost 7 bases, and 13 bases lay in between. The CDR3 has 14 residues. The CDR3 here is CASRRTSVNSPLHL. The CDR3 DNA reads as TGTGCCAGCAGGAGGACGTCTGTGAATTCACCCCTCCACCTT.

The chain combines TRBV18 with TRBJ2-3; no firm D call. V lost 6 bases and J 4 bases, leaving 5 bases between the germline ends. There are 11 residues in the CDR3. Looked up from germline, CDR1 is KGHSH and CDR2 is LQKENI. CDR3 sequence: CASSSADTQYF. The CDR3, as DNA: TGTGCCAGCTCGTCAGCAGATACGCAGTATTTT.

The rearrangement joins TRBV9 to TRBJ2-7; possible D gene TRBD1, 5 bases. Trimming took off 4 bases at V and 2 bases at J, with 13 bases between the two ends. Germline loops: CDR1 SGDLS, CDR2 YYNGEE. The CDR3 contains 14 residues. This chain's CDR3 is CASSPFQDTYEQYF. The CDR3 nucleotides read TGTGCCAGCAGCCCCTTCCAGGACACCTACGAGCAGTACTTC.

The chain couples TRBV7-9 to TRBJ2-2; TRBD1 is a possible D gene (6 bases). The CDR3 loop spans 15 amino acids. Germline V gene data show CDR1 as SEHNR and CDR2 as FQNEAQ (reference sequence). V was trimmed by 4 bases and J by 2 bases, leaving 11 bases between them. The CDR3 sequence: CASSSLDRNTGELFF. CDR3 DNA: TGTGCCAGCAGCTCTCTGGACAGAAACACCGGGGAGCTGTTTTTT.

This chain uses TRBV10-3 with TRBJ2-7; no definite D call. V gave up 3 bases and J gave up 0 bases, with 9 bases separating them. This CDR3 is built from 14 residues. CDR1 and CDR2 from the germline V gene are ENHRY and SYGVKD. CDR3 in amino acids: CAISDLQDSYEQYF. CDR3 sequence (DNA): TGTGCCATCAGTGATCTCCAGGACTCCTACGAGCAGTACTTC.

This chain joins TRBV4-1 and TRBJ1-2; D might be TRBD1 (6 bases). V shed 0 bases and J shed 4 bases, with 21 bases lying between them. The CDR3 length is 18 residues. From germline, CDR1 is MGHRA and CDR2 YSYEKL. DNA of the CDR3: TGCGCCAGCAGCCAAGAAATGGGTTTTGCGGGGGCGTTCTATGGCTACACCTTC. Residues: CASSQEMGFAGAFYGYTF.

The J gene is TRBJ2-7, the V gene TRBV20-1, with D possibly being TRBD2 (5 bases). V dropped 6 bases and J dropped 6 bases, with 12 bases sitting between them. There are 11 residues in the CDR3. The germline V gene encodes CDR1 DFQATT and CDR2 SNEGSKA (reference sequence). The CDR3 loop is CSAPTRGEQYF. CDR3 DNA: TGCAGTGCGCCGACTCGGGGCGAGCAGTACTTC.

The rearrangement joins TRBV20-1 to TRBJ2-7; D unresolved. This CDR3 contains 11 residues. Germline V lookup: CDR1 DFQATT, CDR2 SNEGSKA (reference sequence). Trimming stripped 0 bases from V and 9 bases from J, with 9 bases between. The chain's CDR3 is CSAREGFGQYF. In nucleotides, the CDR3 is TGCAGTGCTAGAGAAGGGTTCGGGCAGTACTTC.

J is TRBJ1-6 and V is TRBV7-9; 9 nucleotides match TRBD1. Per germline, CDR1 SEHNR and CDR2 FQNEAQ (reference sequence). CDR3 length: 17 residues. The junction had 5 bases not matched to a gene; V was cut back by 4 bases and J by 1 base. The DNA of the CDR3 is TGTGCCAGCAGCTGGGGACAGGGAGGGTCCTATAATTCACCCCTCCACTTT. It yields the protein CASSWGQGGSYNSPLHF.

V is TRBV5-1 and J is TRBJ2-4; tentative D call: TRBD2 (5 bases). Between the trimmed V and J ends, which lost 4 bases and 5 bases, there was a span of 22 bases. Germline CDR1 SGHRS, CDR2 YFSETQ. This CDR3 has 17 residues. CDR3 sequence: CASSLKEWGAAENIQYF. The CDR3 nucleotides read TGCGCCAGCAGCCTGAAGGAGTGGGGAGCGGCCGAAAACATTCAGTACTTC.

The chain joins TRBV5-1 to TRBJ2-7, with D unresolved. The V gene's germline CDR1 is SGHRS and CDR2 YFSETQ. Between the trimmed V and J ends, which lost 3 bases and 3 bases, there was a span of 4 bases. The CDR3 has 11 amino acids. The CDR3 DNA reads TGCGCCAGCAGCTCTTACTACGAGCAGTACTTC. It codes for CASSSYYEQYF.

The rearrangement joins TRBV4-1 to TRBJ2-7; the D call may be TRBD1 or TRBD2 (5 bases each). Germline V gene data show CDR1 as MGHRA and CDR2 as YSYEKL. The CDR3 covers 15 residues. V was clipped by 1 base and J by 1 base, with 11 bases between them. The CDR3 loop reads CASSQAWGKSYEQYF. In DNA, the CDR3 is TGCGCCAGCAGCCAAGCGTGGGGGAAGTCCTACGAGCAGTACTTC.

In this sample, this clone turned up once. The chain employs TRBV5-1 and TRBJ2-3; 12 bases map to TRBD2. J was trimmed by 3 bases and V by 5 bases; bases with no gene match: 4. Germline CDR1 SGHRS, CDR2 YFSETQ. The CDR3 has 15 amino acids. CDR3 in amino acids: CASSRTSGETDTQYF. The CDR3 DNA reads as TGCGCCAGCAGTAGGACTAGCGGGGAAACAGATACGCAGTATTTT.

The V gene is TRBV7-8, the J gene TRBJ1-3; D ambiguous. This CDR3 is built from 16 residues. V was pared by 1 base and J by 0 bases, with 10 bases between. The germline V gene has CDR1 SGHVS and CDR2 FQNEAQ. CDR3 bases: TGTGCCAGCAGCTTAGACCGGTGGGTCTCTGGAAACACCATATATTTT. Its protein product is CASSLDRWVSGNTIYF. Complete variable domain (other parts from reference TRBV7-8 and TRBJ1-3): GAGVSQSPRYKVAKRGQDVALRCDPISGHVSLFWYQQALGQGPEFLTYFQNEAQLDKSGLPSDRFFAERPEGSVSTLKIQRTQQEDSAVYLCASSLDRWVSGNTIYFGEGSWLTVV.

The V gene is TRBV9, the J gene TRBJ1-1; 8 positions match TRBD1. The CDR3 extends over 15 amino acids. The V gene's germline CDR1 is SGDLS and CDR2 YYNGEE. V lost 0 bases to trimming and J lost 6 bases; unmatched junction nucleotides: 7. This CDR3 reads CASSVALGTGSEAFF. In nucleotides, the CDR3 is TGTGCCAGCAGCGTAGCTTTAGGGACAGGCTCTGAAGCTTTCTTT.

The chain combines TRBV6-6 with TRBJ1-6; D is undetermined. Germline V gives CDR1 MNHNY, CDR2 SVGAGI (reference sequence). V lost 7 bases and J lost 6, with 10 bases in between. The CDR3 runs to 13 residues. CDR3 amino acids: CASTVRLNSPLHF. For the CDR3, the DNA is TGTGCCAGCACCGTCAGGCTTAATTCACCCCTCCACTTT.

The chain uses TRBV14 and TRBJ2-1, with a possible D match to TRBD2 (7 bases). The germline V and J ends were trimmed by 0 bases and 0 bases, with 21 bases remaining between them. The CDR3 loop spans 20 amino acids. Germline CDR1 reads SGHDN; CDR2 reads FVKESK. The CDR3 bases are TGTGCCAGCAGCCAAGAAGGGTCGCGGGGGCTCCTTAGCTCCTACAATGAGCAGTTCTTC. It codes for CASSQEGSRGLLSSYNEQFF.